A selection of T cell receptor beta chains follows, all from one sample in a study of PD-L1 blockade in urothelial cancer. Method: immunoSEQ multiplex PCR; TCRdb's copy keeps in-frame clones and lacks some. Counted here are under 120,000 clones, under 85% occurring once; the ten biggest clones make up roughly 2.3%. The material sequenced was PBMCs, taken around atezolizumab (anti-PD-L1) treatment. The receptors stem from a man aged 50-60 years with urothelial cancer. Both conserved end residues are part of each CDR3. D genes are given only for firm matches. Some rows mark clone size as missing; the rest say once, few, many or name a class of expanded clone.

v_gene	j_gene	abundance	d_gene	CDR3nt	CDR3aa
TRBV5-5	TRBJ2-2	-	-	TGTGCCAGCAGCAAAGGCTCACGGGACATTGACACCGGGGAGCTGTTTTTT	CASSKGSRDIDTGELFF
TRBV9	TRBJ2-7	-	TRBD2	TGTGCCAGCAGCGCCGACGCCGGGACTAGAGGCGAGCAGTACTTC	CASSADAGTRGEQYF
TRBV18	TRBJ1-2	-	-	TGTGCCAGCTCACGACCAAACCGGGACTCCATAAACTATGGCTACACCTTC	CASSRPNRDSINYGYTF
TRBV7-2	TRBJ2-3	-	TRBD2	TGTGCCAGCAGAGCTATTAGCGGGAGGGCAGATACGCAGTATTTT	CASRAISGRADTQYF
TRBV5-1	TRBJ2-3	-	-	TGCGCCAGCAGCTTGGGCAGGGCCCCAGATACGCAGTATTTT	CASSLGRAPDTQYF
TRBV5-1	TRBJ2-3	once	TRBD1	TGCGCCAGCAGCAACCCGACAGGGGGTGGCGCAGATACGCAGTATTTT	CASSNPTGGGADTQYF
TRBV7-3	TRBJ2-5	-	-	TGTGCCAGCAGCCCATCAGGGGGGTGGGAGACCCAGTACTTC	CASSPSGGWETQYF
TRBV7-9	TRBJ2-7	-	-	TGTGCCAGCACCAGGGGAATCGACGAGCAGTACTTC	CASTRGIDEQYF
TRBV7-2	TRBJ1-2	-	-	TGTGCCAGCAGCCCCGGGAAGGGCTATGGCTACACCTTC	CASSPGKGYGYTF
TRBV7-6	TRBJ1-1	few	-	TGTGCCAGCAGCTTACTGGGCGAGGAAGCTTTCTTT	CASSLLGEEAFF
TRBV5-4	TRBJ2-6	-	TRBD2	TGTGCCAGCAGCAACCTCGTCCTAGCGGGTAGCTCTGGGGCCAACGTCCTGACTTTC	CASSNLVLAGSSGANVLTF